This T cell receptor (beta chain) was sequenced for a study of post-analysis software for immune sequencing data. Study-wide context: Recorded disease courses covered relapsing-remitting, secondary progressive and progressive-relapsing multiple sclerosis. Some patients had no subtype annotation.

Unique molecular identifiers were present in the TCR beta cDNA libraries. TCRdb itself ran the PCR reads through MiXCR, one entry per CDR3 protein. In the table there are 250,000 to 300,000 distinct CDR3 sequences, roughly a third of which are singletons. This clonotype was found many times. What it binds is unknown. General study findings and limits: In multiple sclerosis, normalized Chao1 diversity was significantly below that of controls.

Sequenced sample: blood. This receptor was identified in a girl under 18 with multiple sclerosis.

The CDR3, as DNA: TGTGCCAGCAGCCCAGGTGAACGGGAGCGAGCTGAAGCTTTCTTT. This codes for CASSPGERERAEAFF. This chain links TRBV5-6 with TRBJ1-1; D is unclear. This CDR3 comprises 15 residues. The germline V gene has CDR1 SGHDT and CDR2 YYEEEE. V was cut by 4 bases and J by 6 bases, with 19 bases left in between.